The TCR beta chain under discussion was sequenced for a study of CD8 T cells in ankylosing spondylitis. Study-wide results and limits: Clones that were linked to disease were CD8+ and were relatively rare in peripheral blood. It was reported that disease-linked clones were significantly enriched in matched ankylosing spondylitis synovial fluid.

TCRdb re-derived calls from the 5' RACE reads in MiXCR, one entry per CDR3 protein. The data hold just over 150,000 distinct CDR3 sequences, with around 20% observed a single time. The germline V gene has CDR1 SGHRS and CDR2 YFSETQ. The CDR3 is 14 amino acids. Trimming removed 6 bases at V and 0 bases at J, with 11 bases between. This clonotype came up many times. The antigen is unknown. The sequenced sample consisted of blood, either unsorted or a sorted T cell fraction (not recorded which). The genes are TRBV5-1 and TRBJ2-3; tentatively, D is TRBD1 (5 bases). The clonotype comes from a male donor with ankylosing spondylitis or in good health (not recorded which). The CDR3, as DNA: TGCGCCAGCACCGACAGAACTAGCACAGATACGCAGTATTTT. Its translation is CASTDRTSTDTQYF.